This note documents a single T cell receptor beta chain sequence. Its antigen has not been determined. Base qualities were left out, and no much larger clone turns up one base away. V is clipped by 5 bases and J by 4 bases, and the sequence between their germline boundaries is 15 bases long. The cysteine opens and the phenylalanine closes a CDR3 of 14 amino acids. This entry keeps only the CDR3 DNA: 42 bases, framed from base 1. CDR1 and CDR2, looked up from the germline V gene, are SGHRS and YFSETQ. The sample comes from a study of blood T cell repertoires in COVID-19 (TCRdb year 2020). Notes on the research overall: The collaborator samples originated in the United States, Italy and Spain and spanned the acute and convalescent phases of COVID-19. Nearly every sample came with metadata listing a de-identified subject ID, COVID-19 status, age in years and sex. A freely available public database, intended as a resource for researchers studying the immune response to SARS-CoV-2, is where the repertoires were released. The prospective study material was composed of cDNA or gDNA derived from T cells, B-cell-depleted T cells, or PBMCs. Where available, HLA class I and class II types were taken from metadata supplied by the sample provider and were not determined by assay-based typing. The samples were drawn from the first 160 participants of the ongoing ImmuneRACE study and from under 1,500 subjects provided by 6 global collaborators. Subjects who had been exposed to COVID-19, were actively infected with it, or had recovered from it provided the deeply sampled blood TCRbeta repertoires that made up the dataset.

One collaborating source in Seattle enrolled patients during active infection and followed them longitudinally through the course of disease. Whole blood was collected in K2EDTA tubes by collaborating institutions according to the institutions' own protocols. For TCRbeta analysis, collaborators shipped samples as frozen whole blood, isolated PBMCs, or DNA extracted from either of those sample types. The immunoSEQ Assay, a bias-controlled multiplex PCR, was used to amplify TCRbeta CDR3 regions from genomic DNA. Per the authors' processing: The number of nucleated cells in each sample was estimated from the amplification of reference gene primers within the assay. To quantify the absolute abundance of each unique TCRbeta CDR3 rearrangement, sequence reads were collapsed and filtered. Productive Simpson clonality was computed per sample as the square root of Simpson's diversity index over productive rearrangements. Here the immuneACCESS table is served through TCRdb, limited to in-frame sequences with V and J called. Missing clones are a known gap in these copies; in checked studies unresolved V genes cover under half, and the rest lacks a known reason. That table supplies the V and J calls and clone size; D and trimming were determined from the DNA. The sample table holds about 76,000 clones, of which 85% were seen once. 8.5% to 10% of the sample belongs to the ten largest clones.

The investigation overall reported the following: How much clinical and demographic metadata was included differed by source and by participant, and the metadata was provided uncurated.

The sequence derives from a man aged 50-60 years with COVID-19, enrolled during active disease. The chain links TRBV5-1 with TRBJ1-1; TRBD1 might be the D gene, on 5 matching bases. Material for sequencing was peripheral blood. The base sequence is TGCGCCAGCAGTCCGTGGAGGGGTAGCACTGAAGCTTTCTTT. Translated, it gives CASSPWRGSTEAFF.